This T cell receptor (beta chain) was sequenced in a study of post-analysis software for immune sequencing data. Study-level results: Comparison of patients with controls showed 5 or 6 TRBV segments more frequent in patients, TRBV5-6, TRBV5-1 and TRBV20-1 among them. Multiple sclerosis patients showed significantly lower normalized Chao1 diversity than controls did.

The V and J ends lost 5 bases and 5 bases, in that order; junction bases with no gene match: 8. The V gene's germline CDR1 is DFQATT and CDR2 SNEGSKA (reference sequence). The CDR3 is 15 amino acids. Unique molecular identifiers featured in each of the TCR beta cDNA libraries. From the PCR reads, TCRdb called clonotypes with MiXCR, one entry per CDR3 protein. There are hundreds of thousands of distinct CDR3 sequences in the sample; 53% occur only once, and roughly 4.4% lies in the top ten. Details on this clonotype: Its antigen remains unidentified.

This receptor was identified in a girl aged 10 to 17 with multiple sclerosis. The V gene is TRBV20-1, the J gene TRBJ2-3; 12 bases are a match to TRBD2. Sequenced sample: blood. The CDR3 loop is CSAHTSGGQVDTQYF. DNA of the CDR3: TGCAGTGCTCACACTAGCGGGGGGCAGGTAGATACGCAGTATTTT.